This T cell receptor beta chain came from a study of T cells in localized non-small cell lung cancer. This CDR3 contains 15 residues. Germline V lookup: CDR1 LNHDA, CDR2 SQIVND (reference sequence). Trimming stripped 5 bases from V and 2 bases from J, with 14 bases between. Whole-study findings and limits: Adjacent lung had a median about 55 of the 100 largest tumor clones. Compared with tumor, uninvolved adjacent lung displayed greater T cell clonality, ranking highest overall. Longer survival (overall) was linked to higher T cell density in blood. Sequencing covered just one tumor region, so heterogeneity cannot be ruled out.

TCRdb's table, derived via immunoSEQ multiplex PCR, lists solely in-frame clones and lacks some. The repertoire holds about 52,000 clones, with around 84% as singletons. Of note for this clone: Its antigen is undetermined.

The source of this sequence is a female donor with stage II lung adenocarcinoma. The source material was PBMCs, sampled before any cancer treatment. This chain uses TRBV19 with TRBJ2-3, with D possibly being TRBD2 (7 bases). In DNA, the CDR3 is TGTGCCAGTAGTCGGGGGGACATTTACACAGATACGCAGTATTTT. Amino acids: CASSRGDIYTDTQYF.